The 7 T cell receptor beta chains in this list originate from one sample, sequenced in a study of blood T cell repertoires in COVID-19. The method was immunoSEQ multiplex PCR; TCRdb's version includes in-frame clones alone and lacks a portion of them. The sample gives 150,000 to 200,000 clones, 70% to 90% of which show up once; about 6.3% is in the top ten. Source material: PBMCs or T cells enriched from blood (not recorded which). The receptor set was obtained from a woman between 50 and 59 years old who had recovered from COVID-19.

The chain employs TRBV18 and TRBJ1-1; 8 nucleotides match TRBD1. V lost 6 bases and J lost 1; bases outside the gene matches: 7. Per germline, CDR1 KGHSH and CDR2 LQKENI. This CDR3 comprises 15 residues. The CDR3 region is CASSQDRARNTEAFF. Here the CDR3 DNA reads TGTGCCAGCTCCCAGGACAGGGCAAGGAACACTGAAGCTTTCTTT.

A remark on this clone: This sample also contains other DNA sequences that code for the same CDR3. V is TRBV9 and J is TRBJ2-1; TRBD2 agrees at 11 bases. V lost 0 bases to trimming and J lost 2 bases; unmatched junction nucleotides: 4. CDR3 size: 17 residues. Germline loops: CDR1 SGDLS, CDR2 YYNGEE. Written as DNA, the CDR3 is TGTGCCAGCAGCGTAGGCCTAGCGGGGGGTACCTACAATGAGCAGTTCTTC. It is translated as CASSVGLAGGTYNEQFF.

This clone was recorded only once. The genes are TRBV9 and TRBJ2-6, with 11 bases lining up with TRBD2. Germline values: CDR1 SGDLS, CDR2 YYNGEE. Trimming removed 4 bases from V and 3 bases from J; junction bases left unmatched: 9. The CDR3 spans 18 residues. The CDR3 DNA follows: TGTGCCAGCAGCCCATATAGCGGGGGGGCGGTTGGGGCCAACGTCCTGACTTTC. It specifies CASSPYSGGAVGANVLTF.

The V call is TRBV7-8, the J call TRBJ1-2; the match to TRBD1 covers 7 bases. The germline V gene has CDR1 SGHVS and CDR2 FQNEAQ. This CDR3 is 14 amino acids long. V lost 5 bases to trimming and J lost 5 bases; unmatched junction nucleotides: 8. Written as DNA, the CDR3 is TGTGCCAGCAGCATGAGACAGGGACAGTATGGCTACACCTTC. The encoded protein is CASSMRQGQYGYTF.

The CDR3 here is CASSLGDRGPEGYTF. Written as DNA, the CDR3 is TGTGCCAGCAGCTTAGGAGACAGGGGGCCGGAGGGCTACACCTTC. The rearrangement joins TRBV7-2 to TRBJ1-2, with TRBD1 matching over 10 bases. Germline loops: CDR1 SGHTA, CDR2 FQGNSA. The CDR3 is 15 residues long. Germline trimming cut 1 base from V and 8 bases from J; bases unmatched to any gene: 7.

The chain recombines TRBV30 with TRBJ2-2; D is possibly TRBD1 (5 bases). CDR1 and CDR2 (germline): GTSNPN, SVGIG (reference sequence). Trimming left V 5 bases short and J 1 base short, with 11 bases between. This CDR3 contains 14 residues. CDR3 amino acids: CAWSYRGNTGELFF. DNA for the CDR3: TGTGCCTGGTCTTATAGGGGGAACACCGGGGAGCTGTTTTTT.

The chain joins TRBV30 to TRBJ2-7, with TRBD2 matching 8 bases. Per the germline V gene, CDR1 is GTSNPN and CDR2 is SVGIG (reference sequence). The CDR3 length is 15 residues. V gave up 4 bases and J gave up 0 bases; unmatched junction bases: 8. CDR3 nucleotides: TGTGCCTGGAAGCGGGGCGGGGGGAGCTCCTACGAGCAGTACTTC. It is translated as CAWKRGGGSSYEQYF.